The 8 T cell receptor beta chains below were found in one sample sequenced in a study of molecular identifiers for immune sequencing clone quantification. TCRdb re-called the PCR reads through MiXCR, storing one row per CDR3 protein. The data contain a few hundred thousand distinct CDR3 sequences, around 25% of them singletons. What was sequenced was naive CD8+ T cells from blood, with Jurkat cell RNA spiked in. Subset given: FACS-sorted CD8+CD4-CCR7+CD45RA+ naive T cells. The receptor set was obtained from a human donor in good health. Some libraries in this study had Jurkat cell RNA spiked in.

About this clonotype: Its ends do not fully match the called genes, so a read error is possible. The gene calls are TRBV6-2 or TRBV6-3 and TRBJ2-5; possibly TRBD1 or TRBD2 for D (5 bases each). CDR1 is MNHEY, CDR2 SVGEGT, per germline. The CDR3 length is 13 residues. The CDR3 loop reads CASCYRREETQYF. CDR3 in DNA: TGTGCCAGCTGTTACAGGCGGGAAGAGACCCAGTACTTC.

This clonotype was detected only a few times. The chain employs TRBV5-1 and TRBJ2-7, with 8 bases matching TRBD1. Germline values: CDR1 SGHRS, CDR2 YFSETQ. This CDR3 contains 15 residues. V lost 2 bases, J lost 4 bases, and 8 bases stayed unmatched. CDR3 nucleotide sequence: TGCGCCAGCAGCTTTTCGGCAGGGGGCTCTTACGAGCAGTACTTC. Amino acid sequence: CASSFSAGGSYEQYF.

The chain uses TRBV28 and TRBJ2-1; 8 nucleotides agree with TRBD2. V trimming: 4 bases; J trimming: 6 bases; junction bases outside the gene matches: 11. There are 16 residues in the CDR3. Germline-derived CDR1 and CDR2 are MDHEN and SYDVKM. As DNA, the CDR3 is TGTGCCAGCAGTTCGCGGGGGGTCCAACGGCGCAATGAGCAGTTCTTC. The encoded protein is CASSSRGVQRRNEQFF.

The chain uses TRBV11-2 and TRBJ2-1, with TRBD2 identical over 7 bases. The junction had 5 bases not matched to a gene; V was cut back by 1 base and J by 2 bases. Germline-derived CDR1 and CDR2 are SGHAT and FQNNGV. The CDR3 contains 16 residues. In DNA, the CDR3 is TGTGCCAGCAGCTTAGGACTAGCAGTGGCCTACAATGAGCAGTTCTTC. Translation: CASSLGLAVAYNEQFF.

Concerning this clonotype itself: Because it lacks the conserved phenylalanine or tryptophan at the end, this CDR3 is likely a read error. CDR3 in DNA: TGTGCCAGCAGCTTGGAATCTAGTCAAGAGACCCAGTACTAC. Translated, it gives CASSLESSQETQYY. The gene calls are TRBV5-5 and TRBJ2-5; no definite D call. The ends were cut back, 0 bases at V and 2 bases at J, with 8 bases in the middle. Germline CDR1 and CDR2: SGHKS and YYEKEE (reference sequence). There are 14 residues in the CDR3.

Concerning this clonotype: Likely a read error: the CDR3 ends without its conserved phenylalanine or tryptophan. The V call is TRBV30, the J call TRBJ2-7; D unclear. Per germline, CDR1 GTSNPN and CDR2 SVGIG (reference sequence). Trimming took off 3 bases at V and 3 bases at J, with 12 bases between the two ends. This CDR3 has 13 residues. The CDR3 sequence: CAWSPDANYEQYL. The CDR3 nucleotides are TGTGCCTGGAGCCCCGACGCAAACTACGAGCAGTACCTC.

Note on this clonotype: This may be a read error: a much more frequent sequence differs by one nucleotide. The V gene is TRBV5-3, the J gene TRBJ2-4; a weak D match, TRBD2 (5 bases). Being an ORF, TRBV5-3 has a function that is uncertain. The CDR3 spans 14 residues. The CDR3 region is CASSLVPGINIQYF. CDR3 DNA sequence: TGTGCCAGCAGCTTGGTACCGGGAATCAACATTCAGTACTTC.

CDR3 region: CASSFRTGGEGAGELFF. CDR3 coding DNA: TGTGCCAGCAGCTTCAGGACAGGGGGTGAGGGAGCCGGGGAGCTGTTTTTT. The gene calls are TRBV7-8 and TRBJ2-2, with 10 bases aligning to TRBD1. The J segment lost 6 bases and the V segment lost 3 bases, leaving 10 bases of the junction unmatched. Germline loops: CDR1 SGHVS, CDR2 FQNEAQ. The CDR3 runs 17 residues.